This T cell receptor (beta chain) was found in a study of somatic mutations in cytotoxic T cells in rheumatoid arthritis. This clone has just one count. Sequencing was performed with immunoSEQ multiplex PCR; in TCRdb, only in-frame clones are kept and a portion is missing. The sample holds 15,000 to 20,000 clones, more than 70% seen once. The V and J ends lost 4 bases and 1 base, in that order; junction bases with no gene match: 11. This CDR3 contains 17 residues. The germline CDR1 and CDR2 sequences are LNHDA and SQIVND (reference sequence). The sequenced material came from CD8+ T cells sorted from blood. This chain connects TRBV19 to TRBJ1-1; TRBD1 aligns across 8 bases. The sequence came from an adult with rheumatoid arthritis. CDR3 in amino acids: CASSSTDRAVKNTEAFF. The DNA for the CDR3 is TGTGCCAGTAGTAGCACGGACAGGGCTGTCAAGAACACTGAAGCTTTCTTT.